This section outlines one TCR beta chain sequence together with its context. The V gene lost 5 bases and the J gene lost 0 bases, with 12 bases spanning the gap. Germline CDR1 and CDR2: SGHTS and YDEGEE. This CDR3 has 15 amino acids. TCRdb's table, derived via immunoSEQ multiplex PCR, lists solely in-frame clones and lacks some. Here the sample spans over 60,000 clones, roughly nine tenths being singletons. The sample belongs to a study of OX40 agonist ivuxolimab in advanced cancers. V and J are TRBV5-8 and TRBJ1-5; no definite D call. The receptor was derived from an adult with an advanced solid tumor such as melanoma, head and neck, liver or kidney cancer. The sequences come from CD4+ or CD8+ T cells sorted from blood, collected in a trial of the OX40 agonist ivuxolimab. In DNA, the CDR3 is TGTGCCAGCAGAACTTCAGTAAATAGCAATCAGCCCCAGCATTTT. Translated: CASRTSVNSNQPQHF.